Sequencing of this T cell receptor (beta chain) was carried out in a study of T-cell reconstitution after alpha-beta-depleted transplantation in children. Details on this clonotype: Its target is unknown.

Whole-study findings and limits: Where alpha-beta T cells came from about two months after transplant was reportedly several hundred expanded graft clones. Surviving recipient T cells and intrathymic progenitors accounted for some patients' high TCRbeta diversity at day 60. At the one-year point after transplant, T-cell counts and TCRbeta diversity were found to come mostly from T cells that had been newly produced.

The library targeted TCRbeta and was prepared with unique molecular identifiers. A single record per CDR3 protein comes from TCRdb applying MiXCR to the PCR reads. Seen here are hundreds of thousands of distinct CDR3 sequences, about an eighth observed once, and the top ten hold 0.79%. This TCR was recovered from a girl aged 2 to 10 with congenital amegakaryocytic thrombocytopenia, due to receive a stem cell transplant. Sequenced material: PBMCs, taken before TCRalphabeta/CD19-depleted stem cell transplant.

The CDR3 region is CASSPDSRVFGYNEQFF. The CDR3 bases are TGTGCCAGCAGCCCCGACAGCAGGGTATTTGGGTACAATGAGCAGTTCTTC. J is TRBJ2-1 and V is TRBV7-9; tentative D call: TRBD1 (5 bases). This CDR3 region has 17 residues. V lost 5 bases and J 4 bases, leaving 21 bases between the germline ends. CDR1 is SEHNR and CDR2 is FQNEAQ in the germline V gene (reference sequence).